This entry lists 29 T cell receptor beta chains sequenced from one sample in a study of T cell changes during pregnancy in multiple sclerosis. Assay used: immunoSEQ multiplex PCR; TCRdb lists only in-frame clones, some missing. Of tens of thousands of clones listed, over 80% were seen once; the top ten hold 3.5% to 4%. The specimen comprised PBMCs, sampled in the first trimester of pregnancy. Receptor source: a female donor in good health, serving as a control in a pregnancy study. Some clones in this sample may be carry-over from other donors' samples.

The chain has TRBV7-6 and TRBJ2-1; 8 bases match TRBD2. Trimming removed 2 bases from V and 9 bases from J; junction bases left unmatched: 9. Germline CDR1 SGHVS, CDR2 FNYEAQ. CDR3 length: 15 amino acids. DNA of the CDR3: TGTGCCAGCAGCTTATCGAGCGGGAGTTGGGGTGAGCAGTTCTTC. Amino acid sequence: CASSLSSGSWGEQFF.

This clone was detected only a few times. The J gene is TRBJ1-1, the V gene TRBV6-5, with 9 bases lining up with TRBD1. Trimming at V came to 0 bases and at J to 1 base, leaving 3 bases not matched to a gene. Germline V CDR1 and CDR2: MNHEY, SVGAGI. The CDR3 is 16 amino acids. The CDR3 bases are TGTGCCAGCAGTTACTCGCTACAGGGGGCGAACACTGAAGCTTTCTTT. Protein sequence: CASSYSLQGANTEAFF.

This chain connects TRBV7-9 to TRBJ1-2, with D possibly TRBD1 on 6 matching bases. The CDR3 has 13 amino acids. With 5 bases removed from V and 4 bases from J, the gap between germline ends came to 11 bases. Germline assignment: CDR1 SEHNR and CDR2 FQNEAQ (reference sequence). The CDR3 DNA sequence: TGTGCCAGCAGCGCGAGAGGGGGCTATGGCTACACCTTC. Translated: CASSARGGYGYTF. Based on the CDR3 plus reference TRBV7-9 and TRBJ1-2, the full variable domain is DTGVSQNPRHKITKRGQNVTFRCDPISEHNRLYWYRQTLGQGPEFLTYFQNEAQLEKSRLLSDRFSAERPKGSFSTLEIQRTEQGDSAMYLCASSARGGYGYTFGSGTRLTVV.

The chain joins TRBV10-3 to TRBJ1-3; 8 bases agree with TRBD1. Trimming at V came to 5 bases and at J to 0 bases, leaving 6 bases not matched to a gene. This CDR3 has 16 residues. From germline, CDR1 is ENHRY and CDR2 SYGVKD. This CDR3 is CAISTGTGFSGNTIYF. In DNA, the CDR3 is TGTGCCATCAGTACCGGGACAGGTTTCTCTGGAAACACCATATATTTT.

V usage is TRBV5-1 and J usage is TRBJ2-7; 10 bases line up with TRBD2. There are 15 residues in the CDR3. J was trimmed by 3 bases and V by 5 bases; bases with no gene match: 8. The V gene's germline CDR1 is SGHRS and CDR2 YFSETQ. The CDR3 coding sequence is TGCGCCAGCAGTCCCGGACTAGCGGAAGACTACGAGCAGTACTTC. It specifies CASSPGLAEDYEQYF.

The count of this clone is one. The chain carries TRBV4-1 and TRBJ1-5; D is undetermined. CDR1 and CDR2 (germline): MGHRA, YSYEKL. The CDR3 totals 14 residues. Trimming left V 0 bases short and J 4 bases short, with 7 bases between. The CDR3 protein is CASSQDTVNQPQHF. The CDR3 DNA sequence: TGCGCCAGCAGCCAAGATACGGTAAATCAGCCCCAGCATTTT.

The gene calls are TRBV27 and TRBJ1-6, with D unresolved. Looked up from germline, CDR1 is MNHEY and CDR2 is SMNVEV (reference sequence). This CDR3 comprises 13 residues. V was trimmed by 10 bases and J by 8 bases, leaving 15 bases between them. CDR3 DNA: TGTGCCACCTCCCTAGGCTCCTATTCACCCCTCCACTTT. Residues: CATSLGSYSPLHF.

J is TRBJ2-5 and V is TRBV18; 8 positions match TRBD1. V was clipped by 3 bases and J by 4 bases; unmatched bases: 10. The CDR3 extends over 16 amino acids. The V gene's germline CDR1 is KGHSH and CDR2 LQKENI. The DNA of the CDR3 is TGTGCCAGCTCACCTAGGACAGGGATGATGAGAGAGACCCAGTACTTC. Protein product: CASSPRTGMMRETQYF.

The chain uses TRBV5-1 and TRBJ2-5; D gene unclear. Germline-derived CDR1 and CDR2 are SGHRS and YFSETQ. Trimming cost V 0 bases and J 3 bases, with 6 bases left between them. The CDR3 covers 13 residues. CDR3 bases: TGCGCCAGCAGCTTGGGGCAGAAAGAGACCCAGTACTTC. It codes for CASSLGQKETQYF. The variable domain in full, with the rest retrieved from reference TRBV5-1 and TRBJ2-5, is KAGVTQTPRYLIKTRGQQVTLSCSPISGHRSVSWYQQTPGQGLQFLFEYFSETQRNKGNFPGRFSGRQFSNSRSEMNVSTLELGDSALYLCASSLGQKETQYFGPGTRLLVL.

This clone was seen only once. This chain uses TRBV5-1 with TRBJ1-1; a possible D gene is TRBD1 (5 bases). Germline V CDR1 and CDR2: SGHRS, YFSETQ. This CDR3 comprises 14 residues. V lost 5 bases, J lost 3 bases, and 14 bases lay in between. CDR3: CASRNQGFDTEAFF. In DNA, the CDR3 is TGCGCCAGCAGGAATCAGGGATTCGACACTGAAGCTTTCTTT.

The chain recombines TRBV7-9 with TRBJ2-5; 9 bases fit TRBD2. The CDR3 covers 15 residues. In germline, CDR1 is SEHNR, CDR2 FQNEAQ (reference sequence). Trimming cost V 5 bases and J 2 bases; bases outside gene matches: 6. CDR3 in DNA: TGTGCCAGCAGCCCCCTTAGCGGGAGTCAAGAGACCCAGTACTTC. Amino acids: CASSPLSGSQETQYF.

The J gene is TRBJ1-1, the V gene TRBV5-6; tentatively, D is TRBD1 (6 bases). Trimming cost V 1 base and J 2 bases, with 9 bases left between them. The germline V gene has CDR1 SGHDT and CDR2 YYEEEE. The CDR3 runs to 14 residues. The CDR3 here is CASSLTGHNTEAFF. CDR3 nucleotides: TGTGCCAGCAGCTTGACGGGACACAACACTGAAGCTTTCTTT.

V is TRBV5-4 and J is TRBJ2-7; 10 positions agree with TRBD2. The germline gives CDR1 SGHNT, CDR2 YYREEE (reference sequence). The V gene end was trimmed by 4 bases and the J gene end by 4 bases; junction bases not matched to a gene: 5. This CDR3 is 14 amino acids long. CDR3 bases: TGTGCCAGCAGCCAACTAGCGGGAAGTTACGAGCAGTACTTC. It translates to CASSQLAGSYEQYF.

This chain links TRBV10-3 with TRBJ2-7, with 12 bases identical to TRBD2. V trimming: 10 bases; J trimming: 3 bases; junction bases outside the gene matches: 7. The CDR3 is made up of 14 amino acids. The germline CDR1 and CDR2 sequences are ENHRY and SYGVKD. The CDR3 DNA is TGTGCCACCCGACTAGCGGGGGCCATCTACGAGCAGTACTTC. It encodes CATRLAGAIYEQYF.

The chain employs TRBV7-9 and TRBJ2-5; the D gene is possibly TRBD1 (5 bases). V shed 4 bases and J shed 5 bases, with 23 bases lying between them. This CDR3 contains 17 residues. Germline CDR1 reads SEHNR; CDR2 reads FQNEAQ (reference sequence). The CDR3 coding sequence is TGTGCCAGCAGCTCAGAGTCCTTGAAAGGGGTCGGCGAGACCCAGTACTTC. Translating it yields CASSSESLKGVGETQYF.

J is TRBJ2-5 and V is TRBV7-2; TRBD1 matches 7 bases. The CDR3 extends over 14 amino acids. Trimming took 5 bases from V and 1 from J; bases not matched to a gene: 4. Germline values: CDR1 SGHTA, CDR2 FQGNSA. Here the CDR3 reads CASSPDRVQETQYF. DNA of the CDR3: TGTGCCAGCAGCCCCGACAGGGTCCAAGAGACCCAGTACTTC.

The V call is TRBV6-6, the J call TRBJ2-7, with TRBD1 matching 12 bases. The V gene end was trimmed by 1 base and the J gene end by 6 bases; junction bases not matched to a gene: 4. Germline V gives CDR1 MNHNY, CDR2 SVGAGI (reference sequence). The length of the CDR3 is 15 residues. The CDR3, as DNA: TGTGCCAGCAGTTACTATGGGACAGGGGGCAGCGAGCAGTACTTC. It encodes CASSYYGTGGSEQYF.

In regard to this clone: Other DNA sequences in this specimen translate into the identical CDR3. The chain recombines TRBV5-4 with TRBJ2-1, with D unclear. The V end lost 0 bases, the J end lost 0 bases, and 10 bases lay between the germline ends. CDR1 SGHNT and CDR2 YYREEE come from the germline V gene (reference sequence). This CDR3 is 16 amino acids long. This CDR3 reads CASSLAGGSSYNEQFF. As DNA, the CDR3 is TGTGCCAGCAGCTTGGCCGGCGGAAGCTCCTACAATGAGCAGTTCTTC.

This clone was seen more than once but under ten times. The genes are TRBV5-1 and TRBJ1-1, with D possibly being TRBD1 (5 bases). Trimming took 6 bases from V and 0 from J, leaving 12 bases between them. CDR1 and CDR2 (germline): SGHRS, YFSETQ. The CDR3 is 14 amino acids. The CDR3 spells CASNRAGLNTEAFF. The CDR3 coding sequence is TGCGCCAGCAACCGGGCGGGACTGAACACTGAAGCTTTCTTT.

V and J are TRBV19 and TRBJ2-5; 9 bases map to TRBD2. In germline, CDR1 is LNHDA, CDR2 SQIVND (reference sequence). The CDR3 has 15 amino acids. V was pared by 3 bases and J by 5 bases, with 7 bases of the junction left unmatched. The CDR3 bases are TGTGCCAGTAGTATCTCTAGCGGGGTCGGTGAGACCCAGTACTTC. Its translation: CASSISSGVGETQYF.

This chain links TRBV28 with TRBJ1-2; a possible D gene is TRBD1 (6 bases). The V gene's germline CDR1 is MDHEN and CDR2 SYDVKM. The CDR3 runs 12 residues. Trimming removed 4 bases at V and 8 bases at J, with 11 bases between. The CDR3 loop reads CASSSGVGGYTF. CDR3 coding DNA: TGTGCCAGCAGTTCAGGGGTAGGAGGCTACACCTTC.

This chain links TRBV29-1 with TRBJ2-5, with TRBD1 as a possible D gene (6 bases). This CDR3 has 15 residues. V was trimmed by 7 bases and J by 4 bases, leaving 22 bases between them. Germline values: CDR1 SQVTM, CDR2 ANQGSEA. The CDR3 is CSAWGLQRLPETQYF. CDR3 DNA: TGCAGCGCCTGGGGGCTCCAGAGACTTCCAGAGACCCAGTACTTC.

This CDR3 is CASSRYSSYNEQFF. CDR3 nucleotides: TGTGCCAGTAGTCGATACAGCTCCTACAATGAGCAGTTCTTC. The chain joins TRBV19 to TRBJ2-1; the D is unclear. Germline assignment: CDR1 LNHDA and CDR2 SQIVND (reference sequence). This CDR3 is 14 amino acids long. V shed 5 bases and J shed 0 bases, with 8 bases lying between them.

The rearrangement links TRBV7-9 to TRBJ1-2; 7 bases fit TRBD1. V dropped 2 bases and J dropped 4; count of bases not matched to a gene: 10. The V gene's germline CDR1 is SEHNR and CDR2 FQNEAQ (reference sequence). CDR3 length: 16 residues. CDR3 loop: CASSLSRTGSIYGYTF. CDR3 in DNA: TGTGCCAGCAGCTTATCAAGGACAGGAAGTATCTATGGCTACACCTTC.

This clone occurred a few times. This rearrangement joins TRBV7-8 to TRBJ1-1; D not certain. Germline CDR1 and CDR2: SGHVS and FQNEAQ. Trimming removed 3 bases at V and 4 bases at J, with 6 bases between. CDR3 size: 12 residues. The CDR3 bases are TGTGCCAGCAGCTTGCAGATCACTGAAGCTTTCTTT. As protein: CASSLQITEAFF.

This rearrangement joins TRBV4-3 to TRBJ2-7; D call uncertain. The germline V gene encodes CDR1 LGHNA and CDR2 YSLEER. The V end was cut by 0 bases, the J end by 3 bases, with 12 bases between. The CDR3 is 15 amino acids. This CDR3 reads CASSQEGGGYYEQYF. CDR3 in DNA: TGCGCCAGCAGCCAAGAAGGCGGCGGTTACTACGAGCAGTACTTC.

The chain couples TRBV11-2 to TRBJ1-4; 8 positions agree with TRBD1. The CDR3 length is 15 residues. Germline V gives CDR1 SGHAT, CDR2 FQNNGV. J was trimmed by 7 bases and V by 1 base; bases with no gene match: 5. DNA of the CDR3: TGTGCCAGCAGCTTAGTTACAGGGGGTTTTGAAAAACTGTTTTTT. It translates to CASSLVTGGFEKLFF.

The chain joins TRBV5-4 to TRBJ1-4; no definite D call. The CDR3 has 14 residues. The ends were cut back, 4 bases at V and 3 bases at J, with 10 bases in the middle. Germline V gene data show CDR1 as SGHNT and CDR2 as YYREEE (reference sequence). CDR3 sequence: CASSLERSNEKLFF. The CDR3 nucleotides read TGTGCCAGCAGCCTGGAGCGCTCTAATGAAAAACTGTTTTTT.

The rearrangement links TRBV7-9 to TRBJ2-4, with D possibly matching TRBD2 (6 bases). This CDR3 is 13 amino acids long. V was clipped by 5 bases and J by 6 bases, with 11 bases between them. Germline lookup yields CDR1 SEHNR and CDR2 FQNEAQ (reference sequence). The CDR3 coding sequence is TGTGCCAGCAGCACGGGAGACAGAAACATTCAGTACTTC. Residues: CASSTGDRNIQYF.